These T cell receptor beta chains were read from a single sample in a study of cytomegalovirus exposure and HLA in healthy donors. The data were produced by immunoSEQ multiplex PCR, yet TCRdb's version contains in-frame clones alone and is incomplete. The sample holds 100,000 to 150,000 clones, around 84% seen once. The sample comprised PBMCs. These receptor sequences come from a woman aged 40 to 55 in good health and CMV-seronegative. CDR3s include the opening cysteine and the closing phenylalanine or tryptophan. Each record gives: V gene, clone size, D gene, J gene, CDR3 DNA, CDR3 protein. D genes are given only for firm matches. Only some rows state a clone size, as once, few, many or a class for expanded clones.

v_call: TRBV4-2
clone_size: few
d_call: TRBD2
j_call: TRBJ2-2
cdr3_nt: TGTGCCAGCAGCCAAGGGACTAGCTTCGGCACCGGGGAGCTGTTTTTT
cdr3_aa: CASSQGTSFGTGELFF

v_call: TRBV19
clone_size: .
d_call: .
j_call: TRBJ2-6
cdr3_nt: TGTGCCAGTACCCTCGGCGGCAGGGCTTCTGTGGGGGCCAACGTCCTGACTTTC
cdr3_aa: CASTLGGRASVGANVLTF

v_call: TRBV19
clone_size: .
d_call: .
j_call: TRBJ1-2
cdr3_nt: TGTGCCAGTGATCGAGGGCCCAAAGCTAACTATGGCTACACCTTC
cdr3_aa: CASDRGPKANYGYTF

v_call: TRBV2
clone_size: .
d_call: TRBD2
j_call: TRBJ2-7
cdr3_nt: TGTGCCAGCAGGGTCGGACTAGCGGGGAACTACGAGCAGTACTTC
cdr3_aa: CASRVGLAGNYEQYF

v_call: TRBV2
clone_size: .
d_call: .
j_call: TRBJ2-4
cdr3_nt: TGTGCCAGCACCACGGGTTTAGCCAAAAACATTCAGTACTTC
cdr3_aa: CASTTGLAKNIQYF

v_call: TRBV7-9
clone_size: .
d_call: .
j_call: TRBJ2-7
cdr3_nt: TGTGCCAGCAGCTTAGGCAGCCTAGACGAGCAGTACTTC
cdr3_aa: CASSLGSLDEQYF

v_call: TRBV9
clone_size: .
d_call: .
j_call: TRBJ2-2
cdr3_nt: TGTGCCAGCAGCGTAACTAGTACAACAACGAACACCGGGGAGCTGTTTTTT
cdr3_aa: CASSVTSTTTNTGELFF

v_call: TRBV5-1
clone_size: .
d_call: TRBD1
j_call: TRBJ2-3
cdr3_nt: TGCGCCAGCAGCTGGACGTACAACAGGGGTTCGCAGTATTTT
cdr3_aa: CASSWTYNRGSQYF

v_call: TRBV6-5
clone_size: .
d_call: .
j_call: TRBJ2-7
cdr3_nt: TGTGCCAGCAGCCGACAGATCTCCTACGAGCAGTACTTC
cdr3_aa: CASSRQISYEQYF

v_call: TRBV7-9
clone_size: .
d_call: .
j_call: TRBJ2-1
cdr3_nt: TGTGCCAGCAGCTTAGCGGGGGCAAGGAATGAGCAGTTCTTC
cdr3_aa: CASSLAGARNEQFF

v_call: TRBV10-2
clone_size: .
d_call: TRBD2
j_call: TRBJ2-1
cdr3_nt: TGCGCCAGCAATGGGTGGATAGCGGGGTCCTCCTACAATGAGCAGTTCTTC
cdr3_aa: CASNGWIAGSSYNEQFF

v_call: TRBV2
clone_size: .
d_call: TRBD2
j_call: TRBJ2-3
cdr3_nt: TGTGCCAGCAGTCTTAGCGGGGGACTACCCAATACGCAGTATTTT
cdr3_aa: CASSLSGGLPNTQYF

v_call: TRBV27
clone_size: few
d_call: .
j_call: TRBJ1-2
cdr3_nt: TGTGCCAGCAGTTTAGGGGCAGGGTCTCGCGGCTACACCTTC
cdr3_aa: CASSLGAGSRGYTF

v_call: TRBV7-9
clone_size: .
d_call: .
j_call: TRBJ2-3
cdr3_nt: TGTGCCAGCACGTTGGGATGGGGGGTAGGAGATACGCAGTATTTT
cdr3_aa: CASTLGWGVGDTQYF

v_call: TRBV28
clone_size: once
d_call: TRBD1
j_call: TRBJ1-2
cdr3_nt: TGTGCCAGCAGTGGGACAGCGGGCAACTATGGCTACACCTTC
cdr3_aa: CASSGTAGNYGYTF

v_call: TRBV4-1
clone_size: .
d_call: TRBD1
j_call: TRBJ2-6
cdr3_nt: TGCGCCAGCAGCTATAGGGGGCCGGGGGCCAACGTCCTGACTTTC
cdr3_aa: CASSYRGPGANVLTF

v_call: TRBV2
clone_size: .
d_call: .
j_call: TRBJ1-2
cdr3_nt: TGTGCCCTCTCGGGATCTTCCTATGGCTACACCTTC
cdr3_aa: CALSGSSYGYTF

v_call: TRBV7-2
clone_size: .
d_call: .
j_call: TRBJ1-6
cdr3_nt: TGTGCCAGCAGCTTAGACAGTTACTCACCCCTCCACTTT
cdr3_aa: CASSLDSYSPLHF

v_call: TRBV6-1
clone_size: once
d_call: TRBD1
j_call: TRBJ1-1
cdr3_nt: TGTGCCAGCAGTGGGGGATGGGGAACAGGGGGGACTGAAGCTTTCTTT
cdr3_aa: CASSGGWGTGGTEAFF

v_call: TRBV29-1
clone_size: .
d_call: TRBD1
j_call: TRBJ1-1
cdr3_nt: TGCAGCGTCGCTGGACAGGGCTCGGGGGTGATCCCTGAAGCTTTCTTT
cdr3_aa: CSVAGQGSGVIPEAFF

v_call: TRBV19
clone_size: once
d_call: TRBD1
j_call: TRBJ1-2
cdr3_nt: TGTGCCAGTACCTCCCCCAACAGGGGTCGCGATCCATGGTATGGCTACACCTTC
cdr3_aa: CASTSPNRGRDPWYGYTF

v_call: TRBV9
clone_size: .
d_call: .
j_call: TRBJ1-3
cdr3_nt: TGTGCCAGCAGCGTAGGTGTGAGCTCTGGAAACACCATATATTTT
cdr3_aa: CASSVGVSSGNTIYF

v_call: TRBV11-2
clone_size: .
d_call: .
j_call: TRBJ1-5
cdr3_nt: TGTGCCAGCAGCCAAGGCGGGAGCAATCAGCCCCAGCATTTT
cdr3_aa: CASSQGGSNQPQHF

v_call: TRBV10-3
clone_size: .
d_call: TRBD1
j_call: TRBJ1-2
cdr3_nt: TGTGCCATCAGTCCCGGGACAGGGGTCGTCGGCTACACCTTC
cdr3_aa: CAISPGTGVVGYTF

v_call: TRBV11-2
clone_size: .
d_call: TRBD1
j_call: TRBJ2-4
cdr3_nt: TGTGCCAGCAGCGCGGACAGGGTCTTAACCAAAAACATTCAGTACTTC
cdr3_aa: CASSADRVLTKNIQYF

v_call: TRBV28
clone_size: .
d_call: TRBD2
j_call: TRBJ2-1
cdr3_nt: TGTGCCAGCAGCCGTAGCGGGAGCAGCTACAATGAGCAGTTCTTC
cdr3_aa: CASSRSGSSYNEQFF

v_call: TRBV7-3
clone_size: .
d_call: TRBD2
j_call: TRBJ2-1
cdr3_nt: TGTGCCAGCAGCCCCGGGACTAGCGCAGACAATGAGCAGTTCTTC
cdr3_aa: CASSPGTSADNEQFF

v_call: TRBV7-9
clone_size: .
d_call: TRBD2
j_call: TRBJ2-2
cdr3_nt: TGTTCCAGCAACCACGCGGGAGGAACCGGGGAGCTGTTTTTT
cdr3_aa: CSSNHAGGTGELFF

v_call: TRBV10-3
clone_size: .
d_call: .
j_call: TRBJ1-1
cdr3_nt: TGTGCCATCAGTGGCCTTGGGGTGGGGGCCACTGAAGCTTTCTTT
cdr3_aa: CAISGLGVGATEAFF

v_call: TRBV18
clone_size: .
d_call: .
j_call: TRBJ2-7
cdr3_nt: TGTGCCAGCTCACCTCTGACAGGCCAGGTCAGCTCCTACGAGCAGTACTTC
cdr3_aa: CASSPLTGQVSSYEQYF

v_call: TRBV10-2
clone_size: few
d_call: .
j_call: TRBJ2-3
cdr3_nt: TGCGCCAGCAGTGGTTGGGGGGAGCCGGGCACAGATACGCAGTATTTT
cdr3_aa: CASSGWGEPGTDTQYF

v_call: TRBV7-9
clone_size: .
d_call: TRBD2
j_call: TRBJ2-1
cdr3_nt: TGTGCCAGCAGCTTTGGGACTAGCGGGAAGAATGAGCAGTTCTTC
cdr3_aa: CASSFGTSGKNEQFF

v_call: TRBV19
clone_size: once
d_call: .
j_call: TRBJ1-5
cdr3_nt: TGTGCCAGTAGGGGGGGGAATCAGCCCCAGCATTTT
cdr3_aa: CASRGGNQPQHF

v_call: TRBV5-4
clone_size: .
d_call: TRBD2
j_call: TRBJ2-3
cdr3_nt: TGTGCCAGCAGCTTGGCCGGTTTTAGCGGGAGTCATGGCACAGATACGCAGTATTTT
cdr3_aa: CASSLAGFSGSHGTDTQYF

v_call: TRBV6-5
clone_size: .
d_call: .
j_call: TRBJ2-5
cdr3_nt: TGTGCCAGCAGCGACGGGGATGGAAAGACCCAGTACTTC
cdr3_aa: CASSDGDGKTQYF

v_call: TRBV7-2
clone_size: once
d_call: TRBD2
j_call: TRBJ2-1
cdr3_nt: TGTGCCAGCAGCTTAGTTACTCGGACTAGCGGAGACAATGAGCAGTTCTTC
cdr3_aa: CASSLVTRTSGDNEQFF

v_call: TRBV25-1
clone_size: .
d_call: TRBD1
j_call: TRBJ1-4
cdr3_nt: TGTGCCAGCAGTGAGAAATTTCAGGGGGTCCGTGAAAAACTGTTTTTT
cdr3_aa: CASSEKFQGVREKLFF

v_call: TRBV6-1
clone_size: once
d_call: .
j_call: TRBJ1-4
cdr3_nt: TGTGCCAGCAGTGCCCTATTTTCAAATAATGAAAAACTGTTTTTT
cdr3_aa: CASSALFSNNEKLFF

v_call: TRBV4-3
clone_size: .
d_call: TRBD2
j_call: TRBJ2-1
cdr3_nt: TGCGCCAGCAGCCAAGACCCGGTAGCGGGAGAAAGCGATGAGCAGTTCTTC
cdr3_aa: CASSQDPVAGESDEQFF

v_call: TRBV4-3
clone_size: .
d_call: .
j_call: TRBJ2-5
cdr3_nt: TGCGCCAGCAGCCAAGGAGGGGGGGCGGGGGAGACCCAGTACTTC
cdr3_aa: CASSQGGGAGETQYF

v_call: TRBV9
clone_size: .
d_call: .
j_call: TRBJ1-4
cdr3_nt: TGTGCCAGCAGCGTAGGGGCAGCAACTAATGAAAAACTGTTTTTT
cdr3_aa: CASSVGAATNEKLFF

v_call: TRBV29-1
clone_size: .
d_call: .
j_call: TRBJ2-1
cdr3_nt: TGCAGCGTTGAACTCCTAGTGGTTTACAATGAGCAGTTCTTC
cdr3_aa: CSVELLVVYNEQFF

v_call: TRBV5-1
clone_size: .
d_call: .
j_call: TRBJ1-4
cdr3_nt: TGCGCCAGCACGGACAGCGTTAATGAAAAACTGTTTTTT
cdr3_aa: CASTDSVNEKLFF